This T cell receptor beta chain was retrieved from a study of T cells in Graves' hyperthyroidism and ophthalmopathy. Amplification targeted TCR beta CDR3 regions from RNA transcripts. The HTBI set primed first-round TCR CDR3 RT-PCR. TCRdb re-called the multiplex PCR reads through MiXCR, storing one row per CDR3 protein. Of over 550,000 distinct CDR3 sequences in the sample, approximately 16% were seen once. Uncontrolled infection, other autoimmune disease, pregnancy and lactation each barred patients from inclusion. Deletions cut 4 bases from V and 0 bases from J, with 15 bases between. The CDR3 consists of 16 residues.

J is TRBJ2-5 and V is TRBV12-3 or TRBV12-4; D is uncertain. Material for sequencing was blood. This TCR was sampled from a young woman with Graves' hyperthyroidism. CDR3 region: CASSSANRVHQETQYF. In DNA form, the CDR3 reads TGTGCCAGCAGTTCAGCGAACAGAGTCCACCAAGAGACCCAGTACTTC.